The following is a T cell receptor beta chain sequence with its context. Its antigen remains unidentified. Generated by immunoSEQ multiplex PCR, the TCRdb table keeps only in-frame clones and is missing some. The sample contains around 23,000 clones, around 95% of which appear only once. This record belongs to a study of B cell selection in AIRE deficiency. Notes on the study in general: Only about a tenth of some 3,300 shared Treg sequences were patient-specific; 31.6% healthy-specific. Shared Treg sequences had shorter CDR3s, biased toward rearrangements with few non-templated insertions.

The sorted conventional CD4 T cells were gated as CD4+CD127+. The CDR3 is 14 residues long. Germline V gene data show CDR1 as SNHLY and CDR2 as FYNNEI. The V end was cut by 7 bases, the J end by 0 bases, with 10 bases between. The sample was CD4+CD127+ conventional T cells sorted from PBMCs. This clonotype was obtained from a human donor in good health. This chain links TRBV2 with TRBJ1-5, with D hard to call. This CDR3 reads CASNRRISNQPQHF. For the CDR3, the DNA is TGTGCCAGCAACAGAAGAATTAGCAATCAGCCCCAGCATTTT.